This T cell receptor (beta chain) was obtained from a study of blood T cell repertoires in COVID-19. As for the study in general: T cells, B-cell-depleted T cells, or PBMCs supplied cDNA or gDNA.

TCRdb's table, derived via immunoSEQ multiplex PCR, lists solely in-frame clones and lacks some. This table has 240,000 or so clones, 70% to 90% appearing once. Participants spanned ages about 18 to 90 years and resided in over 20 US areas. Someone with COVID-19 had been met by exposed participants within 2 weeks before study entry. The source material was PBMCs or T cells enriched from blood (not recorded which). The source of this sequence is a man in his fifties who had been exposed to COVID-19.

In DNA form, the CDR3 reads TGTGCCAGCACCCGGTGGGGGGGTTCCTTCAATCAGCCCCAGCATTTT. Encoded protein: CASTRWGGSFNQPQHF. The J gene is TRBJ1-5, the V gene TRBV27, with D possibly TRBD1 on 5 matching bases. CDR3 length: 16 residues. The V gene lost 7 bases and the J gene lost 3 bases, with 19 bases spanning the gap. CDR1 and CDR2 (germline): MNHEY, SMNVEV (reference sequence).